This T cell receptor beta chain was identified in a study of T cell responses to AZD1222 COVID-19 vaccine. TCRdb's table, derived via immunoSEQ multiplex PCR, lists solely in-frame clones and lacks some. The sample yields 120,000 or so clones, 75% to 85% seen once. On this clone: Its target is unknown.

CDR1 is SQVTM, CDR2 ANQGSEA, per germline. This CDR3 is 11 amino acids long. V was cut by 6 bases and J by 1 base, with 6 bases left in between. Study findings and constraints: Every sample of the repertoires postdated the peak T cell response.

Pooling was applied to second doses at about 4 or about 12 weeks. The sample was peripheral blood, taken 28 days after the second AZD1222 dose. This chain uses TRBV29-1 with TRBJ1-1, with no clear D. The receptor was derived from an adult who received the AZD1222 COVID-19 vaccine. The chain's CDR3 is CSVEGNTEAFF. The CDR3 coding sequence is TGCAGCGTGGAGGGGAACACTGAAGCTTTCTTT.